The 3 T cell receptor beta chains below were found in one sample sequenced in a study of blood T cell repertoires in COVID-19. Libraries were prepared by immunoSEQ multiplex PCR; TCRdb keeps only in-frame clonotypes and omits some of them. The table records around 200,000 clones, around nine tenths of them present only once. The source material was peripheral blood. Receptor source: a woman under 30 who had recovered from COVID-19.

The CDR3 coding sequence is TGTGCCAGCAACCGCGGGATGCCCACAGATACGCAGTATTTT. This gives the protein CASNRGMPTDTQYF. The gene calls are TRBV7-3 and TRBJ2-3; D might be TRBD2 (6 bases). This CDR3 region has 14 residues. V lost 7 bases to trimming and J lost 2 bases, with 13 bases between them. Germline V gives CDR1 SGHTA, CDR2 FQGTGA. Combining the CDR3 with reference TRBV7-3 and TRBJ2-3 gives the whole variable domain GAGVSQTPSNKVTEKGKYVELRCDPISGHTALYWYRQSLGQGPEFLIYFQGTGAADDSGLPNDRFFAVRPEGSVSTLKIQRTERGDSAVYLCASNRGMPTDTQYFGPGTRLTVL.

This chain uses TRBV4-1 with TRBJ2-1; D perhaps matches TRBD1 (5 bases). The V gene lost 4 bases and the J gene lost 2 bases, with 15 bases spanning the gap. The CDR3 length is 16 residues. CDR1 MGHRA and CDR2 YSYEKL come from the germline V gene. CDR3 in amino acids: CASSRKTGGAYNEQFF. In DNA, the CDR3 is TGCGCCAGCAGCCGGAAAACAGGCGGCGCCTACAATGAGCAGTTCTTC.

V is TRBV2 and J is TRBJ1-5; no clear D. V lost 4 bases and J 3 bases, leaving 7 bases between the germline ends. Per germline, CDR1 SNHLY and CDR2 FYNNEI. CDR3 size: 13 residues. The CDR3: CASSGQYNQPQHF. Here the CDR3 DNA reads TGTGCCAGCAGTGGGCAGTACAATCAGCCCCAGCATTTT. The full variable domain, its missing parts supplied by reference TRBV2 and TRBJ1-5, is EPEVTQTPSHQVTQMGQEVILRCVPISNHLYFYWYRQILGQKVEFLVSFYNNEISEKSEIFDDQFSVERPDGSNFTLKIRSTKLEDSAMYFCASSGQYNQPQHFGDGTRLSIL.